Detailed here is one T cell receptor (beta chain). Its specificity is not known. This sample was taken from a study of T cell responses to AZD1222 COVID-19 vaccine. Study-wide findings and caveats: As reported, nearly half of all spike-specific TCRs target variant regions that are unmutated.

The repertoire was sequenced with immunoSEQ multiplex PCR; TCRdb's copy has only in-frame clones and lacks some. Of 200,000 or so clones detected, around 92% appear once; the ten largest clones hold 10%. V gave up 4 bases and J gave up 5 bases, with 17 bases separating them. Per the germline V gene, CDR1 is MDHEN and CDR2 is SYDVKM. The CDR3 length is 15 residues. The chain combines TRBV28 with TRBJ1-1; D uncertain. This receptor was obtained from an adult in good health. The sequencing here drew on peripheral blood, taken on day 0 of AZD1222 vaccination. The DNA for the CDR3 is TGTGCCAGCAGTTCCCCTCTGGGGAGAGGGACTGAAGCTTTCTTT. It translates to CASSSPLGRGTEAFF.